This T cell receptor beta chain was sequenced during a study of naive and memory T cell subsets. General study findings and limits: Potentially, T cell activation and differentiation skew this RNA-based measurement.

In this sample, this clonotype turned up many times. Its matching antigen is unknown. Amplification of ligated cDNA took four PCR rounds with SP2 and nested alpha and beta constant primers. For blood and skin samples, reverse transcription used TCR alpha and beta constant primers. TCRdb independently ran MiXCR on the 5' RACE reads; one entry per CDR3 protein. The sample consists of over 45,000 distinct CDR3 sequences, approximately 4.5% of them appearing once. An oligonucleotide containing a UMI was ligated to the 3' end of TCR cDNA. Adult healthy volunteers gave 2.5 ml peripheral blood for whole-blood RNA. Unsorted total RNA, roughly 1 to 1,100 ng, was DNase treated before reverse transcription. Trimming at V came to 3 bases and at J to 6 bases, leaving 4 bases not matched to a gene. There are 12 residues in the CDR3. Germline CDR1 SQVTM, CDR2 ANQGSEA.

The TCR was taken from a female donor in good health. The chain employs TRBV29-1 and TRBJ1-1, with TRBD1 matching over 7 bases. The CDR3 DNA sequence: TGCAGCGTTGAGCAAGGGGGCCCTGAAGCTTTCTTT. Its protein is CSVEQGGPEAFF.